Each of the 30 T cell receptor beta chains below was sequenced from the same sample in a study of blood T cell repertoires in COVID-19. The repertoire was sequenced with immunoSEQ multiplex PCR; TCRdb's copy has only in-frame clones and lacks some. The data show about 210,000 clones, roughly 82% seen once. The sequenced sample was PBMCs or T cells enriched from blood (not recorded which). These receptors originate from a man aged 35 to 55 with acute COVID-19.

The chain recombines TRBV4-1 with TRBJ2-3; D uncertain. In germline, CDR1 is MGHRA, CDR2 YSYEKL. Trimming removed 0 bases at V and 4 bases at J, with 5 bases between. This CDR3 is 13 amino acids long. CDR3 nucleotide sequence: TGCGCCAGCAGCCAAGAGCTACCAGATACGCAGTATTTT. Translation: CASSQELPDTQYF.

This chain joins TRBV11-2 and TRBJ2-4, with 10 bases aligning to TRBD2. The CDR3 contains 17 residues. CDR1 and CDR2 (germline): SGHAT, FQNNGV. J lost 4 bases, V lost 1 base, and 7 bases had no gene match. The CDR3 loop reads CASSLVPAGGLKNIQYF. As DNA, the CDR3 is TGTGCCAGCAGCTTAGTGCCAGCGGGAGGGTTAAAAAACATTCAGTACTTC.

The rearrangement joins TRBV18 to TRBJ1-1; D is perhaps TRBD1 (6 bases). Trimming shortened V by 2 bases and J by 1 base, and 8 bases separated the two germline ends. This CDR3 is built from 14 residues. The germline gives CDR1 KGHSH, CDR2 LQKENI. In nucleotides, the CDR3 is TGTGCCAGCTCACCAAGGGACAAGAACACTGAAGCTTTCTTT. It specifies CASSPRDKNTEAFF.

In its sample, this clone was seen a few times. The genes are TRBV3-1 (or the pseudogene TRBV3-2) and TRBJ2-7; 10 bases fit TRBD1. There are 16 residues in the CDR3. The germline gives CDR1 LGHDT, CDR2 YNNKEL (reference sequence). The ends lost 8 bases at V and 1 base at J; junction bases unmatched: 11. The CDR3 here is CASGGNWTGGSYEQYF. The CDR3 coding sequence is TGTGCCAGCGGAGGGAACTGGACAGGGGGGTCCTACGAGCAGTACTTC.

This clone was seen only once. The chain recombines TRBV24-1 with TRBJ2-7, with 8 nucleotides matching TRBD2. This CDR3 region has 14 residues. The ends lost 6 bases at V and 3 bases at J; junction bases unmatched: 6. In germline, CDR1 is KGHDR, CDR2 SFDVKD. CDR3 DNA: TGTGCCACCAGTCCGTCTAGCGGGTACTACGAGCAGTACTTC. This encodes CATSPSSGYYEQYF.

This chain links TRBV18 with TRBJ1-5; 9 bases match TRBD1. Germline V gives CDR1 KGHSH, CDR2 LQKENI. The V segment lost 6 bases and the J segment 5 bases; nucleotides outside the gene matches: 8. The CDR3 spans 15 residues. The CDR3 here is CASSATGGEYQPQHF. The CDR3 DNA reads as TGTGCCAGCTCGGCGACAGGGGGAGAATATCAGCCCCAGCATTTT.

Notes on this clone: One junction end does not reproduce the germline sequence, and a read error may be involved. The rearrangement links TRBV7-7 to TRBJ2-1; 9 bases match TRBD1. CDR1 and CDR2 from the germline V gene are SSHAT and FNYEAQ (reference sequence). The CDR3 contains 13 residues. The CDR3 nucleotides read TGTGCTAGCAGCAAGGACAGGGGCGATGAGCAGTTCTTC. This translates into CASSKDRGDEQFF.

CDR3 bases: TGTGCCAGCAGCACAGGACAGACCTACGAGCAGTACTTC. This gives the protein CASSTGQTYEQYF. The chain employs TRBV7-8 and TRBJ2-7, with D perhaps TRBD1 (6 bases). Trimming pared 5 bases from V and 2 bases from J, leaving 10 bases between. CDR3 length: 13 residues. The germline CDR1 and CDR2 sequences are SGHVS and FQNEAQ.

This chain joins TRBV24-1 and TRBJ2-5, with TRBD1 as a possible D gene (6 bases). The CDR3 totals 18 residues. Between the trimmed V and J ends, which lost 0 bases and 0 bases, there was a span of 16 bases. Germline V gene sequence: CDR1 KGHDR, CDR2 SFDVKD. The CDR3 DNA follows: TGTGCCACCAGTGATTTGATGGTGGGGGCCCATCACCAAGAGACCCAGTACTTC. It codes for CATSDLMVGAHHQETQYF.

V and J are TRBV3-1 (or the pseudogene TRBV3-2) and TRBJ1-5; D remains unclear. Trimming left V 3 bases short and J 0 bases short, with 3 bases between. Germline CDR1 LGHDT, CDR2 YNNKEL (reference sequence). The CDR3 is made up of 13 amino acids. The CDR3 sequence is CASSHGSNQPQHF. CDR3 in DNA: TGTGCCAGCAGCCACGGTAGCAATCAGCCCCAGCATTTT.

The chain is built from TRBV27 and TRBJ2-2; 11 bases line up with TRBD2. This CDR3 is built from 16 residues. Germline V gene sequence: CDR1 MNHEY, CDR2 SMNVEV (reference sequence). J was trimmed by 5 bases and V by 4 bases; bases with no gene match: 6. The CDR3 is CASSSQGTSGTGELFF. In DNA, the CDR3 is TGTGCCAGCAGTTCTCAAGGGACTAGCGGTACCGGGGAGCTGTTTTTT.

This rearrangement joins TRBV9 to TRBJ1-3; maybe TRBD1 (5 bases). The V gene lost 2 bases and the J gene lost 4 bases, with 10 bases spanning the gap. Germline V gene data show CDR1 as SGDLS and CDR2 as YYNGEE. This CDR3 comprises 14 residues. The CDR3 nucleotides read TGTGCCAGCAGCGTCCAGGGTACAGGAAACACCATATATTTT. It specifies CASSVQGTGNTIYF.

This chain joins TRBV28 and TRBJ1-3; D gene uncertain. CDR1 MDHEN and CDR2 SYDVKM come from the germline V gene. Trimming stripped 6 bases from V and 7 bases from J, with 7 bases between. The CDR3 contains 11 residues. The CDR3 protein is CASSPRNTIYF. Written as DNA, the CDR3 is TGTGCCAGCAGCCCGAGGAACACCATATATTTT. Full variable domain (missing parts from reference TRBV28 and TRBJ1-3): DVKVTQSSRYLVKRTGEKVFLECVQDMDHENMFWYRQDPGLGLRLIYFSYDVKMKEKGDIPEGYSVSREKKERFSLILESASTNQTSMYLCASSPRNTIYFGEGSWLTVV.

CDR3 protein: CASIPQGSWTDTQYF. Here the CDR3 DNA reads TGTGCCAGCATACCCCAGGGCTCTTGGACAGATACGCAGTATTTT. The chain is built from TRBV27 and TRBJ2-3, with D perhaps matching TRBD1 (5 bases). CDR3 size: 15 residues. V shed 7 bases and J shed 3 bases, with 17 bases lying between them. Germline-derived CDR1 and CDR2 are MNHEY and SMNVEV (reference sequence).

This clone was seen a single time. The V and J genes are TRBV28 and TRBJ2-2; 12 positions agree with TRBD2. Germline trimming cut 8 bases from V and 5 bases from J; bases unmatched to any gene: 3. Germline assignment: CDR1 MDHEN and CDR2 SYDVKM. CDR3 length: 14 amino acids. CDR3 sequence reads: CASHTSGRTGELFF. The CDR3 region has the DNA TGTGCCAGCCATACTAGCGGGAGGACCGGGGAGCTGTTTTTT.

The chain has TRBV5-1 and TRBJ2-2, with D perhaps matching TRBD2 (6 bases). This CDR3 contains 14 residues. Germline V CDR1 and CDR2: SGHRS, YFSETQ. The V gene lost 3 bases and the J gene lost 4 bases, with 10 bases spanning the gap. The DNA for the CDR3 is TGCGCCAGCAGCTCTCTAGCGCCCACCGGGGAGCTGTTTTTT. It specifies CASSSLAPTGELFF. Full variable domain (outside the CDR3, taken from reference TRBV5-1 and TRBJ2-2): KAGVTQTPRYLIKTRGQQVTLSCSPISGHRSVSWYQQTPGQGLQFLFEYFSETQRNKGNFPGRFSGRQFSNSRSEMNVSTLELGDSALYLCASSSLAPTGELFFGEGSRLTVL.

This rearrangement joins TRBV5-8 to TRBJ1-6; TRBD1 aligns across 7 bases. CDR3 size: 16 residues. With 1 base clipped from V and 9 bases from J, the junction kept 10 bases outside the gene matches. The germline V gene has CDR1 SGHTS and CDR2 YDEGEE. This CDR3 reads CASSLLQTGDGSPLHF. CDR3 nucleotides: TGTGCCAGCAGCTTGCTTCAAACAGGGGACGGTTCACCCCTCCACTTT.

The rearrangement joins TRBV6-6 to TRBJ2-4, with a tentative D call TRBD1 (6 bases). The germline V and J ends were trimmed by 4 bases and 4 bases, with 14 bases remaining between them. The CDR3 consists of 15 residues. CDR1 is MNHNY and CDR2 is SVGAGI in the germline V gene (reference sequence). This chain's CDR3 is CASSSRDIWKNIQYF. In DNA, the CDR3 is TGTGCCAGCAGTTCCCGGGACATTTGGAAAAACATTCAGTACTTC.

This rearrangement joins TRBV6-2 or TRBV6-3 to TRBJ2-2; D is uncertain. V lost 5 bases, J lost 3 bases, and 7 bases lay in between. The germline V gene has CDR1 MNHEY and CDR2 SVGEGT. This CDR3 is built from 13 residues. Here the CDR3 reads CASSETDTGELFF. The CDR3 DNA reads TGTGCCAGCAGTGAGACTGACACCGGGGAGCTGTTTTTT.

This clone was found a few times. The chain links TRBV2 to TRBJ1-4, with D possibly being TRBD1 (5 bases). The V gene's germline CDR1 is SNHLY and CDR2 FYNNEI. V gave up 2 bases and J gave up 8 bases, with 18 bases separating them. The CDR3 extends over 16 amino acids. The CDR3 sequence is CASSERGSEAGEKLFF. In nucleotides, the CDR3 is TGTGCCAGCAGTGAAAGGGGTTCGGAAGCGGGAGAAAAACTGTTTTTT.

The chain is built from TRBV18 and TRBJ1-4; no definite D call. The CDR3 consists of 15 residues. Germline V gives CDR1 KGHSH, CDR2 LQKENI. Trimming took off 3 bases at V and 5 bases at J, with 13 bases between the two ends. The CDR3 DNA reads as TGTGCCAGCTCACCCACTGACTTATTGAATGAAAAACTGTTTTTT. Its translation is CASSPTDLLNEKLFF. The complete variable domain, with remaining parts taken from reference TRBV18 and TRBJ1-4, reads NAGVMQNPRHLVRRRGQEARLRCSPMKGHSHVYWYRQLPEEGLKFMVYLQKENIIDESGMPKERFSAEFPKEGPSILRIQQVVRGDSAAYFCASSPTDLLNEKLFFGSGTQLSVL.

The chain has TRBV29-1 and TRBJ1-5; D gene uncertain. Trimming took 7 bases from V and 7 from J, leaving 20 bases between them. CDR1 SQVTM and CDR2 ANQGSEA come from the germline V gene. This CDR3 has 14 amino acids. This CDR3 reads CSGWGVWVEQPQHF. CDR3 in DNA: TGCAGCGGTTGGGGAGTGTGGGTGGAGCAGCCCCAGCATTTT.

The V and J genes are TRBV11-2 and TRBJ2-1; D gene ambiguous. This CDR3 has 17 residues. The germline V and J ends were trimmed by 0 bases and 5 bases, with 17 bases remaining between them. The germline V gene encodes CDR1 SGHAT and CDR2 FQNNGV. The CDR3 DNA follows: TGTGCCAGCAGCTTAGATCTGGTTCGTTTCGGTGACAATGAGCAGTTCTTC. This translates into CASSLDLVRFGDNEQFF.

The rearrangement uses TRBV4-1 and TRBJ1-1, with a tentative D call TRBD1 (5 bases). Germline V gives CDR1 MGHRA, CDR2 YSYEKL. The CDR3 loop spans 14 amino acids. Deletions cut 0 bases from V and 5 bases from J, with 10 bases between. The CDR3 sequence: CASSQDRGRTEAFF. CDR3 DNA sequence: TGCGCCAGCAGCCAAGATCGGGGGAGGACTGAAGCTTTCTTT.

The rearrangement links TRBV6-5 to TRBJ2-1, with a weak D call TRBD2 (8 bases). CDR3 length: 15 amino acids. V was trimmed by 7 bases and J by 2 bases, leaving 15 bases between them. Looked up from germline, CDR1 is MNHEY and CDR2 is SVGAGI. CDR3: CASTLSGTAYNEQFF. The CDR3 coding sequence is TGTGCCAGCACCCTTAGCGGGACAGCCTACAATGAGCAGTTCTTC.

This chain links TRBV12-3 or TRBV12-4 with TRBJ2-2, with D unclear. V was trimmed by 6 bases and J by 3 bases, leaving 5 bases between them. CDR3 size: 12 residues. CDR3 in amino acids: CASSRDTGELFF. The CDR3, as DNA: TGTGCCAGCAGCCGGGACACCGGGGAGCTGTTTTTT.

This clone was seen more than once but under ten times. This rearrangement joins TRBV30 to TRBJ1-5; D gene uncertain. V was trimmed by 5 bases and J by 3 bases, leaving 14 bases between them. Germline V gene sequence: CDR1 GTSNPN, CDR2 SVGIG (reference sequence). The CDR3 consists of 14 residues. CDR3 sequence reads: CAWALGGNNQPQHF. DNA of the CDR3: TGTGCCTGGGCACTGGGAGGAAACAATCAGCCCCAGCATTTT.

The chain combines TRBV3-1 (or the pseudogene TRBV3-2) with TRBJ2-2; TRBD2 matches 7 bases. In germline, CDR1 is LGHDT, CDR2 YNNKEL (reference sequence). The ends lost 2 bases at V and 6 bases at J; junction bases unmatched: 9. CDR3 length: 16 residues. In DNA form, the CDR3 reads TGTGCCAGCAGCCAATATAGCGGGTCTGACGCCGGGGAGCTGTTTTTT. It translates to CASSQYSGSDAGELFF.

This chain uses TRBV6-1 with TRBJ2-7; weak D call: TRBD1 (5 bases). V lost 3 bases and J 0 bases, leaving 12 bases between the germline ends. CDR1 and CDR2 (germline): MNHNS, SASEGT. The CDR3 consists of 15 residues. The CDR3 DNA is TGTGCCAGCAGTGATGGGGCAAGCCTCTCCTACGAGCAGTACTTC. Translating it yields CASSDGASLSYEQYF.

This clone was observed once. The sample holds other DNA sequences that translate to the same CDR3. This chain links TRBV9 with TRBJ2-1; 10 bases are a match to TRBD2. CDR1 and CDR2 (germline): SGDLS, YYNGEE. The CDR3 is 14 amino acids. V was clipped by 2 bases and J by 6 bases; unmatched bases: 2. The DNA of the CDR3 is TGTGCCAGCAGCGTGGCTAGCGGGAGCAATGAGCAGTTCTTC. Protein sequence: CASSVASGSNEQFF. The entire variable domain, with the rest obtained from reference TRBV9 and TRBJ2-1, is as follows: DSGVTQTPKHLITATGQRVTLRCSPRSGDLSVYWYQQSLDQGLQFLIQYYNGEERAKGNILERFSAQQFPDLHSELNLSSLELGDSALYFCASSVASGSNEQFFGPGTRLTVL.